This T cell receptor beta chain was recorded in a study of regulatory T cells in long-lasting Graves disease. About the study: Graves' patients, diagnosed recently, had received antithyroid drugs under 3 months. Study-level results: Persistent disease preferred TRBV28, TRBJ1-2 and TRBJ2-5. Persistent Graves' patients showed reduced TCR diversity versus newly diagnosed patients.

This clonotype came up many times. Its antigen is as yet unknown. Described time point: newly diagnosed GD, antithyroid drugs for less than 3 months. Extracted PBMC RNA gave rise to the TCR library. Per the germline V gene, CDR1 is DFQATT and CDR2 is SNEGSKA (reference sequence). Trimming removed 3 bases from V and 7 bases from J; junction bases left unmatched: 12. This CDR3 comprises 17 residues. CDR3 regions were amplified by Arm-PCR using iRepertoire HTBI primers to build TCR beta libraries. As originally analysed: Across all samples, approximately 68 TRBV segments and 11 to 15 TRBJ segments were identified. MiXCR, applied by TCRdb to the multiplex PCR reads, yields one record per CDR3 protein. TCRdb, rather than the study authors, made the V and J calls. The table includes 620,000 or so distinct CDR3 sequences, less than 20% detected once. This sample was also put to use in a study of T cells in Graves' hyperthyroidism and ophthalmopathy.

The TCR originated in a woman in her twenties or thirties with Graves disease. The sample here was peripheral blood mononuclear cells (PBMCs), taken at new diagnosis, from a patient treated with antithyroid drugs. This chain uses TRBV20-1 with TRBJ2-1, with TRBD2 identical over 13 bases. The CDR3, as DNA: TGCAGTGCTAGTGGCGGGGTCACTAGCGGGAGGGGGAATGAGCAGTTCTTC. Encoded protein: CSASGGVTSGRGNEQFF.